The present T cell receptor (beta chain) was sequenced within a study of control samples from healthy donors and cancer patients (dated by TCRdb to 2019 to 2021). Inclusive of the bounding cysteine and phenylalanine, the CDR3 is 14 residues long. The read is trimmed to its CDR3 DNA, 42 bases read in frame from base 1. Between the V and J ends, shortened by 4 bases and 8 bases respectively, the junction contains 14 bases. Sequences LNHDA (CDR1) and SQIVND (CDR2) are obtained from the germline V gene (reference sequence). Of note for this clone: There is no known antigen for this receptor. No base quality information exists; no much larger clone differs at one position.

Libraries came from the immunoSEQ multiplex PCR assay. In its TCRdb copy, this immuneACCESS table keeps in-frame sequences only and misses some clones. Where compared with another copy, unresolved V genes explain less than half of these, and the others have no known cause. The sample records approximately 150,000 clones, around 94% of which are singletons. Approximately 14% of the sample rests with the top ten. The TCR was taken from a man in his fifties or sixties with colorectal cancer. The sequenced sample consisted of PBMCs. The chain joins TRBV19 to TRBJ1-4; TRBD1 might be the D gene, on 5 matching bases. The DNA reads TGTGCCAGTAGTACCTCGGGGCAGTGGGAAAAACTGTTTTTT. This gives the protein CASSTSGQWEKLFF.